This T cell receptor beta chain comes out of a study of blood T cell repertoires in COVID-19. Produced via immunoSEQ multiplex PCR; TCRdb's table is partial and in-frame only. This sample has roughly 30,000 clones, with 70% to 90% found just once. This clone appeared a single time. Trimming took 5 bases from V and 0 from J, leaving 23 bases between them. CDR1 and CDR2 (germline): LGHDT, YNNKEL (reference sequence). The CDR3 length is 19 residues. Specimen: peripheral blood. This sequence originates from a human donor in a cohort sampled during active COVID-19. The V call is TRBV3-1 (or the pseudogene TRBV3-2), the J call TRBJ2-1; a possible D gene is TRBD2 (6 bases). The CDR3 DNA follows: TGTGCCAGCAGCAGTCTAGATAATGAGGGACTCAGCTCCTACAATGAGCAGTTCTTC. Protein: CASSSLDNEGLSSYNEQFF.